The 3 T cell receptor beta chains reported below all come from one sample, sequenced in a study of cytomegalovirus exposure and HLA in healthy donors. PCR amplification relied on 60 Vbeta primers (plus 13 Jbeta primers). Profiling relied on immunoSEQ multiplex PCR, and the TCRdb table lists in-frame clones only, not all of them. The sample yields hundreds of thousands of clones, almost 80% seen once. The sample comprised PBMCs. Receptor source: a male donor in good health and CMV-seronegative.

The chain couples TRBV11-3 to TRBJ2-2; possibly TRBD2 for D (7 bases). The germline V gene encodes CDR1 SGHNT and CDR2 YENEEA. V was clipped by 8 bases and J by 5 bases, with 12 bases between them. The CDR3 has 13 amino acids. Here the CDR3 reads CASGGARTGELFF. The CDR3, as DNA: TGTGCCAGCGGGGGGGCGAGGACCGGGGAGCTGTTTTTT.

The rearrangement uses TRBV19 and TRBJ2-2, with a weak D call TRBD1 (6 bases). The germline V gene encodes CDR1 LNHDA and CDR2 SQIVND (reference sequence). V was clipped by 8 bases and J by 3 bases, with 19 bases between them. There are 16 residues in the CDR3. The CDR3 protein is CASSGSRGSYTGELFF. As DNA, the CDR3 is TGTGCCAGTTCCGGAAGCAGGGGTTCGTACACCGGGGAGCTGTTTTTT.

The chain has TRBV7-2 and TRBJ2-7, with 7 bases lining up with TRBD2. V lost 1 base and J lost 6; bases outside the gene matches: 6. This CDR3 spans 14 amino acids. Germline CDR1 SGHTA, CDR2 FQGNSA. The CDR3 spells CASSLGGSFGEQYF. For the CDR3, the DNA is TGTGCCAGCAGCTTAGGCGGGAGTTTCGGCGAGCAGTACTTC.